This entry describes one TCR beta chain. What it binds is not known. The entry originates in a study of cytomegalovirus exposure and HLA in healthy donors. Germline V CDR1 and CDR2: MNHEY, SMNVEV (reference sequence). This CDR3 is built from 14 residues. Deletions cut 5 bases from V and 14 bases from J, with 19 bases between. Study-wide points: TCR beta sequences numbering under 20,000 were associated with HLA alleles at 0.05 false discovery rate in a later analysis. Most TCR sequences showed up rarely, but some public TCRs showed up in many donors. The classifier was said to identify cytomegalovirus status with high specificity and sensitivity.

The study ran its PCR with 60 Vbeta and 13 Jbeta primers. Using immunoSEQ multiplex PCR, the repertoire was profiled, and TCRdb retains in-frame clones only, with some absent. Among about 82,000 clones listed, around 77% were seen once. The TCR sequence derives from a man between 45 and 60 years old in good health and CMV-seronegative. Sequencing was carried out using PBMCs. The J gene is TRBJ1-6, the V gene TRBV27; D is possibly TRBD1 (5 bases). The CDR3 protein is CASSPDSPSSALHF. CDR3 nucleotides: TGTGCCAGCAGTCCCGACAGTCCCTCCTCTGCCCTCCACTTT.